These T cell receptor beta chains were read from a single sample in a study of blood T cell repertoires in COVID-19. The protocol was immunoSEQ multiplex PCR, while the TCRdb copy is restricted to in-frame clones and leaves out a portion. Among some 340,000 clones, more than 70% were seen once, and the ten largest hold less than 6%. The specimen was PBMCs or T cells enriched from blood (not recorded which). The receptors stem from a woman aged 25 to 39 who had recovered from COVID-19. The CDR3 runs from the conserved cysteine through the conserved F or W. Fields, in order: clone size, J gene, D gene, V gene, CDR3 protein, CDR3 DNA. A D gene is named only where the DNA matches it firmly. For some rows the clone size is stated as once, few or many, or as a class when expanded; others skip it.

size: -
J: TRBJ2-1
D: TRBD1
V: TRBV9
CDR3: CASSVAGQGNEQFF
DNA: TGTGCCAGCAGCGTAGCCGGACAGGGCAATGAGCAGTTCTTC

size: -
J: TRBJ1-2
D: TRBD1
V: TRBV10-3
CDR3: CAISETQGAVYGYTF
DNA: TGTGCCATCAGTGAGACCCAGGGGGCGGTCTATGGCTACACCTTC

size: -
J: TRBJ1-2
D: -
V: TRBV10-3
CDR3: CAISVGNRGYTF
DNA: TGTGCCATCAGTGTAGGTAACAGGGGCTACACCTTC

size: -
J: TRBJ1-2
D: -
V: TRBV6-1
CDR3: CASSETGYYGYTF
DNA: TGTGCCAGCAGTGAAACAGGTTACTATGGCTACACCTTC

size: -
J: TRBJ1-3
D: TRBD1
V: TRBV6-1
CDR3: CASSEGTGGNTIYF
DNA: TGTGCCAGCAGTGAAGGGACAGGGGGAAACACCATATATTTT

size: -
J: TRBJ1-2
D: TRBD1
V: TRBV6-5
CDR3: CASSWGQALPSTF
DNA: TGTGCCAGCAGTTGGGGACAGGCTCTCCCCTCCACCTTC

size: -
J: TRBJ1-2
D: -
V: TRBV5-1
CDR3: CASSLAYRRVGYTF
DNA: TGCGCCAGCAGCTTGGCGTATCGCCGAGTTGGCTACACCTTC

size: -
J: TRBJ2-3
D: TRBD1
V: TRBV27
CDR3: CASSYGQGFTDTQYF
DNA: TGTGCCAGCAGTTACGGACAGGGCTTCACAGATACGCAGTATTTT

size: -
J: TRBJ1-1
D: -
V: TRBV27
CDR3: CASSLNKNTEAFF
DNA: TGTGCCAGCAGTCTAAATAAGAACACTGAAGCTTTCTTT

size: once
J: TRBJ1-5
D: TRBD1
V: TRBV27
CDR3: CASRLQGPNQPQHF
DNA: TGTGCCAGCAGGCTACAGGGGCCTAATCAGCCCCAGCATTTT

size: -
J: TRBJ1-2
D: -
V: TRBV18
CDR3: CASSPAQVPGYTF
DNA: TGTGCCAGCTCACCAGCACAAGTTCCCGGCTACACCTTC

size: -
J: TRBJ2-5
D: TRBD2
V: TRBV7-2
CDR3: CASSLRGGLAGGQETQYF
DNA: TGTGCCAGCAGCTTACGAGGGGGACTAGCGGGTGGGCAGGAGACCCAGTACTTC

size: -
J: TRBJ1-2
D: TRBD1
V: TRBV28
CDR3: CASTLGGFDGYTF
DNA: TGTGCCAGCACCTTAGGGGGCTTCGATGGCTACACCTTC

size: -
J: TRBJ2-2
D: -
V: TRBV19
CDR3: CASSIQDASLTGELFF
DNA: TGTGCCAGTAGTATACAGGACGCTAGCCTAACCGGGGAGCTGTTTTTT

size: -
J: TRBJ1-4
D: -
V: TRBV13
CDR3: CASSFVAEKLFF
DNA: TGTGCCAGCAGCTTTGTAGCTGAAAAACTGTTTTTT

size: -
J: TRBJ2-5
D: -
V: TRBV3-1/TRBV3-2
CDR3: CASSQHLAREKETQYF
DNA: TGTGCCAGCAGCCAACACCTGGCCCGGGAGAAAGAGACCCAGTACTTC

size: -
J: TRBJ1-3
D: -
V: TRBV4-3
CDR3: CASSRDAGVNTIYF
DNA: TGCGCCAGCAGCCGGGATGCAGGGGTAAACACCATATATTTT

size: -
J: TRBJ2-3
D: TRBD1
V: TRBV3-1/TRBV3-2
CDR3: CASSQDWDRVTDTQYF
DNA: TGTGCCAGCAGCCAAGATTGGGACAGAGTCACAGATACGCAGTATTTT

size: once
J: TRBJ2-7
D: -
V: TRBV9
CDR3: CASSVPGGTEQYF
DNA: TGTGCCAGCAGCGTCCCTGGGGGGACTGAGCAGTACTTC

size: once
J: TRBJ1-3
D: -
V: TRBV18
CDR3: CASSVGASGNTIYF
DNA: TGTGCCAGCTCAGTGGGGGCCTCTGGAAACACCATATATTTT

size: -
J: TRBJ2-1
D: -
V: TRBV14
CDR3: CASSQVRGPYNEQFF
DNA: TGTGCCAGCAGCCAAGTGCGGGGGCCTTACAATGAGCAGTTCTTC

size: few
J: TRBJ2-2
D: -
V: TRBV7-2
CDR3: CASSLAAQTGELFF
DNA: TGTGCCAGCAGCTTAGCAGCGCAAACCGGGGAGCTGTTTTTT

size: -
J: TRBJ2-2
D: TRBD1
V: TRBV10-1
CDR3: CASSEFRGRVPGELFF
DNA: TGCGCCAGCAGTGAGTTTAGGGGGCGCGTCCCCGGGGAGCTGTTTTTT

size: -
J: TRBJ1-1
D: TRBD1
V: TRBV12-3/TRBV12-4
CDR3: CASSPVGDRAFF
DNA: TGTGCCAGCAGTCCGGTCGGGGACAGAGCTTTCTTT

size: -
J: TRBJ2-3
D: -
V: TRBV10-3
CDR3: CAISGVRGATDTQYF
DNA: TGTGCCATCAGTGGGGTCCGCGGGGCGACAGATACGCAGTATTTT

size: -
J: TRBJ2-7
D: -
V: TRBV7-9
CDR3: CASSLARRPYEQYF
DNA: TGTGCCAGCAGCTTAGCGAGGCGGCCTTACGAGCAGTACTTC

size: -
J: TRBJ2-5
D: -
V: TRBV21-1
CDR3: CASSRWGQGAGETQYF
DNA: -

size: many
J: TRBJ1-6
D: -
V: TRBV19
CDR3: CASSIVGRMGVGNSPLHF
DNA: TGTGCCAGTAGTATAGTCGGCAGGATGGGCGTAGGAAATTCACCCCTCCACTTT

size: -
J: TRBJ1-6
D: -
V: TRBV2
CDR3: CASKPQTSYNSPLHF
DNA: TGTGCCAGCAAACCACAGACATCCTATAATTCACCCCTCCACTTT

size: -
J: TRBJ1-1
D: TRBD1
V: TRBV4-2
CDR3: CASSQDGTGKTWNTEAFF
DNA: TGTGCCAGCAGCCAAGACGGGACAGGCAAGACCTGGAACACTGAAGCTTTCTTT

size: -
J: TRBJ1-1
D: TRBD1
V: TRBV10-3
CDR3: CAISEPGTGDSEAFF
DNA: TGTGCCATCAGTGAACCCGGGACAGGGGATAGTGAAGCTTTCTTT

size: -
J: TRBJ1-1
D: -
V: TRBV9
CDR3: CASSVVSGSNTEAFF
DNA: TGTGCCAGCAGCGTAGTCTCCGGGTCGAACACTGAAGCTTTCTTT

size: -
J: TRBJ1-1
D: -
V: TRBV11-2
CDR3: CASSLLMGGEAFF
DNA: TGTGCCAGCAGCTTATTGATGGGGGGTGAAGCTTTCTTT

size: -
J: TRBJ1-1
D: -
V: TRBV3-1/TRBV3-2
CDR3: CASSLIPGSWTEAFF
DNA: TGTGCCAGCAGCCTCATCCCGGGGAGTTGGACTGAAGCTTTCTTT

size: few
J: TRBJ1-5
D: TRBD1
V: TRBV15
CDR3: CATSRPYQGADQPQHF
DNA: TGTGCCACCAGCAGACCATATCAGGGGGCTGATCAGCCCCAGCATTTT

size: -
J: TRBJ2-7
D: -
V: TRBV29-1
CDR3: CSVVGEEQYF
DNA: TGCAGCGTTGTGGGAGAGGAGCAGTACTTC

size: -
J: TRBJ1-5
D: -
V: TRBV10-1
CDR3: CASSGGIDQPQHF
DNA: TGCGCCAGCAGTGGAGGGATTGATCAGCCCCAGCATTTT

size: -
J: TRBJ2-1
D: TRBD2
V: TRBV19
CDR3: CASSPRTSGGPYNEQFF
DNA: TGTGCCAGTAGTCCCCGGACTAGCGGGGGGCCCTACAATGAGCAGTTCTTC

size: -
J: TRBJ2-5
D: TRBD2
V: TRBV19
CDR3: CASSILAGYQETQYF
DNA: TGTGCCAGTAGTATACTAGCGGGCTATCAAGAGACCCAGTACTTC

size: -
J: TRBJ1-2
D: TRBD1
V: TRBV19
CDR3: CASSIETGGYYGYTF
DNA: TGTGCCAGTAGTATAGAGACAGGGGGGTACTATGGCTACACCTTC

size: -
J: TRBJ2-2
D: TRBD1
V: TRBV24-1
CDR3: CATSAHRGWNTGELFF
DNA: TGTGCCACCAGTGCCCACAGGGGGTGGAACACCGGGGAGCTGTTTTTT

size: few
J: TRBJ1-5
D: -
V: TRBV9
CDR3: CASSPGVSNQPQHF
DNA: TGTGCCAGCAGCCCGGGAGTGAGCAATCAGCCCCAGCATTTT

size: -
J: TRBJ1-2
D: -
V: TRBV5-6
CDR3: CASSLGRDYGYTF
DNA: TGTGCCAGCAGCTTGGGTCGGGACTATGGCTACACCTTC

size: -
J: TRBJ1-3
D: TRBD1
V: TRBV4-2
CDR3: CASSQNPGQGLGNTIYF
DNA: TGTGCCAGCAGCCAAAATCCGGGACAGGGTCTTGGAAACACCATATATTTT

size: -
J: TRBJ1-5
D: -
V: TRBV28
CDR3: CASRRDMSNQPQHF
DNA: TGTGCCAGCAGGAGGGATATGAGCAATCAGCCCCAGCATTTT